This TCR beta chain originates from a study of cytotoxic CD8 clonotypes in ibrutinib-treated CLL. As for the study in general: After a median roughly twelve months on treatment (6 to 36), response samples were drawn.

In the case of this clone: Antigen specificity is unknown.

Whole-study findings and limits: Public clonotypes were seen rarely and were contracted or stable on treatment. Relative to age-matched healthy donors, clonality at baseline was higher, and it tracked circulating CD8+ T-cell counts. Higher clonality was seen at ibrutinib response and a return toward baseline at progression.

CDR1 and CDR2 from the germline V gene are SGHDT and YYEEEE. There are 13 residues in the CDR3. V was trimmed by 1 base and J by 3 bases, leaving 8 bases between them. Profiling relied on immunoSEQ multiplex PCR, and the TCRdb table lists in-frame clones only, not all of them. The sample lists 70,000 to 80,000 clones; 75% to 85% were seen once. The source is a human donor with chronic lymphocytic leukemia. Sample: PBMCs, taken at disease progression, from a patient treated with ibrutinib. The chain employs TRBV5-6 and TRBJ2-7; no firm D call. The CDR3 loop reads CASSLLQDYEQYF. The CDR3 DNA follows: TGTGCCAGCAGCTTGCTCCAAGACTACGAGCAGTACTTC.